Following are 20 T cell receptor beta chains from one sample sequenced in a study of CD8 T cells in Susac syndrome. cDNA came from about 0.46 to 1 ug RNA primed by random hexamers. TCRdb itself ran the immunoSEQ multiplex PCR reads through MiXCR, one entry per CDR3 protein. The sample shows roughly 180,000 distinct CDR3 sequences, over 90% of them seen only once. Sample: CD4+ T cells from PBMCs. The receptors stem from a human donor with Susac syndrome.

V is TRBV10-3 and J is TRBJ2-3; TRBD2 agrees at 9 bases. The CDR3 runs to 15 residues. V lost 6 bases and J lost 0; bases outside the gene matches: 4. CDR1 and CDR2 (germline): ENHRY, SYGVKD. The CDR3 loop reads CAISPSGTSTDTQYF. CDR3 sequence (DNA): TGTGCCATCAGCCCTAGCGGGACCAGCACAGATACGCAGTATTTT.

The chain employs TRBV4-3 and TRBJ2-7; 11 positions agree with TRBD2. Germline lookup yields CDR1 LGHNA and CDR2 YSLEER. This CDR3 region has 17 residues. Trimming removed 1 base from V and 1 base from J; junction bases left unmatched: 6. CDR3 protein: CASSQGITSGSSYEQYF. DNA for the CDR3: TGCGCCAGCAGCCAAGGCATAACTAGCGGGAGTTCCTACGAGCAGTACTTC.

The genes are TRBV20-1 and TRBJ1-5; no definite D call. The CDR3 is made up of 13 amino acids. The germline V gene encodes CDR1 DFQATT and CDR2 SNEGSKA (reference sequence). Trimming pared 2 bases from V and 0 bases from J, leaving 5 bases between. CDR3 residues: CSARSYSNQPQHF. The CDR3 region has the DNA TGCAGTGCTAGATCCTATAGCAATCAGCCCCAGCATTTT.

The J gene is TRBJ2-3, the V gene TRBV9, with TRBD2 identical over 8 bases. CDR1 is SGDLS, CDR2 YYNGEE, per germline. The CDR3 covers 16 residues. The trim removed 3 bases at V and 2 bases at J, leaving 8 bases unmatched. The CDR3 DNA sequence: TGTGCCAGCAGCGGGGCCGGCGGGGGGAACACAGATACGCAGTATTTT. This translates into CASSGAGGGNTDTQYF.

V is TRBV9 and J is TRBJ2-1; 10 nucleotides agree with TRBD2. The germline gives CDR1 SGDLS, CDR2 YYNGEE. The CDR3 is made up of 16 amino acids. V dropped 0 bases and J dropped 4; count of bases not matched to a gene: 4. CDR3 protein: CASSVVSGGLYNEQFF. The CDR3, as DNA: TGTGCCAGCAGCGTAGTTAGCGGGGGGCTGTACAATGAGCAGTTCTTC.

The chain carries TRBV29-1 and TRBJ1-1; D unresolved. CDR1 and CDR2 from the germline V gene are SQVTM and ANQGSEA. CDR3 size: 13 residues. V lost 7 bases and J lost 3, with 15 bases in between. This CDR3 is CSAGTPGDTEAFF. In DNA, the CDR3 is TGCAGCGCCGGCACCCCTGGGGACACTGAAGCTTTCTTT.

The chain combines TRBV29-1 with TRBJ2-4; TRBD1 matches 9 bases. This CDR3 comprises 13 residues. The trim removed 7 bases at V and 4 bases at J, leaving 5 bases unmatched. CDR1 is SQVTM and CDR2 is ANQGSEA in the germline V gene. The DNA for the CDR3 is TGCAGCGCTACAGGGGGCGGTAAAAACATTCAGTACTTC. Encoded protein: CSATGGGKNIQYF.

CDR3: CAISSDGQDYGYTF. The DNA of the CDR3 is TGTGCCATCAGTTCGGACGGACAAGATTATGGCTACACCTTC. The chain carries TRBV10-3 and TRBJ1-2; TRBD1 might be the D (5 bases). V was clipped by 5 bases and J by 5 bases, with 15 bases between them. Germline V gene sequence: CDR1 ENHRY, CDR2 SYGVKD. This CDR3 is 14 amino acids long.

The CDR3 sequence is CAISETGTGGFPFQETQYF. The CDR3 bases are TGTGCCATCAGTGAGACCGGGACAGGGGGGTTCCCTTTTCAAGAGACCCAGTACTTC. This sequence joins TRBV10-3 and TRBJ2-5, with 11 bases aligning to TRBD1. The CDR3 sequence is 19 residues long. The germline CDR1 and CDR2 sequences are ENHRY and SYGVKD. Trimming cost V 2 bases and J 2 bases; bases outside gene matches: 13.

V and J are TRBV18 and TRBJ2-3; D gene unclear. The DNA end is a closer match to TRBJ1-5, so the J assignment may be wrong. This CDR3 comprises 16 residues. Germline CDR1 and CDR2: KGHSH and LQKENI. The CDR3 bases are TGTGCCAGCTCACCATCGATCGGGTCCGGCACAGATACGCAGCATTTT. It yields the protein CASSPSIGSGTDTQHF.

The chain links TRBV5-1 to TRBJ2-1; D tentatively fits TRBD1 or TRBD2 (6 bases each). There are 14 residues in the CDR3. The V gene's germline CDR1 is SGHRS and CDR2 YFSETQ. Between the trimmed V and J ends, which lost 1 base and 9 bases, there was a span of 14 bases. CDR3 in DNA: TGCGCCAGCAGCTTGATTCCGGGGGCCGGTGAGCAGTTCTTC. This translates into CASSLIPGAGEQFF.

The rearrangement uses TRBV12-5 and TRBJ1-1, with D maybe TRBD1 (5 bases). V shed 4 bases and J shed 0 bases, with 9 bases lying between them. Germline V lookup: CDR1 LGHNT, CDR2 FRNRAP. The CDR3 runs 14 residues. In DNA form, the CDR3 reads TGTGCTAGTGGTTGGGGACGGATGAACACTGAAGCTTTCTTT. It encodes CASGWGRMNTEAFF. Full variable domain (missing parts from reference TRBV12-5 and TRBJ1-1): DARVTQTPRHKVTEMGQEVTMRCQPILGHNTVFWYRQTMMQGLELLAYFRNRAPLDDSGMPKDRFSAEMPDATLATLKIQPSEPRDSAVYFCASGWGRMNTEAFFGQGTRLTVV.

The CDR3 loop reads CASSYLLSRTGELFF. The CDR3 DNA sequence: TGTGCCAGCAGTTACTTACTATCCAGGACCGGGGAGCTGTTTTTT. The gene calls are TRBV6-5 and TRBJ2-2, with D hard to call. The CDR3 loop spans 15 amino acids. The V end was cut by 1 base, the J end by 5 bases, with 11 bases between. Germline V gene data show CDR1 as MNHEY and CDR2 as SVGAGI.

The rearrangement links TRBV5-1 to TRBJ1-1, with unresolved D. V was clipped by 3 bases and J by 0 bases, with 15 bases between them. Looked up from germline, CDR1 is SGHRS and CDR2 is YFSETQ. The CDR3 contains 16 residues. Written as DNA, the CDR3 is TGCGCCAGCAGCTATAACGCAGGAGGATTGAACACTGAAGCTTTCTTT. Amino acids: CASSYNAGGLNTEAFF.

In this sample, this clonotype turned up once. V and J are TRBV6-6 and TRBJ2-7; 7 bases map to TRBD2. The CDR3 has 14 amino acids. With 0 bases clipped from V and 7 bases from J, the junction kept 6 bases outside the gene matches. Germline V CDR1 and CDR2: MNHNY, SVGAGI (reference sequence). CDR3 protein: CASSYSRLGGEQYF. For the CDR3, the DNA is TGTGCCAGCAGTTACTCGAGATTGGGGGGGGAGCAGTACTTC.

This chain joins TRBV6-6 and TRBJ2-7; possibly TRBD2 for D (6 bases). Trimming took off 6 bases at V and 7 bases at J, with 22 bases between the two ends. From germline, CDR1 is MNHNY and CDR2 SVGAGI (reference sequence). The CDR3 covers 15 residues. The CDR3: CASRDSGDPTGEQYF. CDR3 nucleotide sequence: TGTGCCAGCAGGGACTCGGGGGACCCTACGGGGGAGCAGTACTTC.

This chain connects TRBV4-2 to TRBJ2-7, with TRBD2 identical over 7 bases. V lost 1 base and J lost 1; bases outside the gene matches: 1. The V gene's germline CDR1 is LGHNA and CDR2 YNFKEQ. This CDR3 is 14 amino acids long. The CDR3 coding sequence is TGTGCCAGCAGCCAAGCCGGGAGGTCCTACGAGCAGTACTTC. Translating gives CASSQAGRSYEQYF.

The CDR3 coding sequence is TGTGCCAGCAGCTATTATAGCGGGGGGACGTTTCAGGATACGCAGTATTTT. It translates to CASSYYSGGTFQDTQYF. V usage is TRBV5-6 and J usage is TRBJ2-3; 10 bases line up with TRBD2. Trimming cost V 3 bases and J 6 bases; bases outside gene matches: 13. Germline CDR1 SGHDT, CDR2 YYEEEE. This CDR3 is 17 amino acids long.

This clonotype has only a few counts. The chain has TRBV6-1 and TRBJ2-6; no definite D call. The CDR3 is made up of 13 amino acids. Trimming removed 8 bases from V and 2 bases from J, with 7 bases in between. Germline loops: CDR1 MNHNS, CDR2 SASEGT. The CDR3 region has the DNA TGTGCCAGCGGCTTTGCTGGGGCCAACGTCCTGACTTTC. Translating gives CASGFAGANVLTF.

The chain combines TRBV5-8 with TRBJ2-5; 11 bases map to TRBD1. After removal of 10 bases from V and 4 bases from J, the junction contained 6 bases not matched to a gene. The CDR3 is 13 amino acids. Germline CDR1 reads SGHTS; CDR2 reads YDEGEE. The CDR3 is CAGGQGDGETQYF. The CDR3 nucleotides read TGTGCCGGGGGACAGGGGGATGGAGAGACCCAGTACTTC.